This T cell receptor (beta chain) was recovered during a study of regulatory T cells in long-lasting Graves disease. As for the study in general: Over 5 years of antithyroid drugs with positive TSH receptor antibodies was taken to mean persistent Graves' disease.

Relying on iRepertoire HTBI primers and Arm-PCR of CDR3 regions, the team built TCR beta libraries. MiXCR was run by TCRdb on the multiplex PCR reads, yielding one entry per CDR3 protein. The repertoire has about 430,000 distinct CDR3 sequences, 21% of them found once; the top ten carry more than 13%. Indicated time point: persistent/refractory GD, antithyroid drugs over 5 years with positive TRAb. There was RNA extracted from PBMCs, and the TCR library was made from it. Each of the patients was recruited from an endocrinology department situated in Xi'an, China. Study-wide results and caveats: Investigators studied peripheral blood only, not thyroid tissue. Persistent disease was associated with favored TRBV28 usage and with favored use of TRBJ1-2 and TRBJ2-5.

This clonotype was recorded many times. Its cognate antigen is unknown. Germline CDR1 is SGHVS and CDR2 is FQNEAQ. The CDR3 has 13 residues. Trimming removed 5 bases from V and 0 bases from J, with 7 bases in between. This chain uses TRBV7-8 with TRBJ1-1, with D maybe TRBD1 (5 bases). Sequencing was performed on peripheral blood mononuclear cells (PBMCs), taken when the disease was refractory, from a patient treated with antithyroid drugs. The receptor was isolated from a female donor with Graves disease. DNA of the CDR3: TGTGCCAGCAGCAAGGGGATGAACACTGAAGCTTTCTTT. This gives the protein CASSKGMNTEAFF.